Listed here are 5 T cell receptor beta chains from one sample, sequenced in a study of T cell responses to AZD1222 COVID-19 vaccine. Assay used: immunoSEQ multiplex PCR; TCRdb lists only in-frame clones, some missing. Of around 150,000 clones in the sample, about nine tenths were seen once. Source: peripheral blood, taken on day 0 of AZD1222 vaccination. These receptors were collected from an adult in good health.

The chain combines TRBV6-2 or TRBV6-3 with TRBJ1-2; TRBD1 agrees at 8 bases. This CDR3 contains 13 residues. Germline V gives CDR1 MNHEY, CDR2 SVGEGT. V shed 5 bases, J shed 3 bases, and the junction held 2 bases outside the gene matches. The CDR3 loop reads CASSRQGYYGYTF. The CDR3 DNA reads TGTGCCAGCAGTCGACAGGGGTACTATGGCTACACCTTC.

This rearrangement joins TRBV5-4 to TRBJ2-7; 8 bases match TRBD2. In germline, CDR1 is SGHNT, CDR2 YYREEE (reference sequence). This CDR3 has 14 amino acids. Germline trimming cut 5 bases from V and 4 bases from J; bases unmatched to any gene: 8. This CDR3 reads CASRVGREGYEQYF. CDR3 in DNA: TGTGCCAGCAGGGTCGGACGGGAGGGGTACGAGCAGTACTTC.

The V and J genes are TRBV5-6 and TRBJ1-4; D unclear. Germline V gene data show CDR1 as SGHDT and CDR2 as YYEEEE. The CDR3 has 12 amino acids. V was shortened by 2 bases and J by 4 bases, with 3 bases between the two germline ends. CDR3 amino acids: CASSFGNEKLFF. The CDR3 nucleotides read TGTGCCAGCAGCTTCGGTAATGAAAAACTGTTTTTT.

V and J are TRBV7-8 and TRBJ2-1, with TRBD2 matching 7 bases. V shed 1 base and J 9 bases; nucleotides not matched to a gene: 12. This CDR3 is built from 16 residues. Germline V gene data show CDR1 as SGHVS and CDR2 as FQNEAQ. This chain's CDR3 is CASSLGAVTSASEQFF. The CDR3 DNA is TGTGCCAGCAGCTTAGGAGCGGTTACTAGCGCTTCTGAGCAGTTCTTC. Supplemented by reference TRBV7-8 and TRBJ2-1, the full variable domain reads GAGVSQSPRYKVAKRGQDVALRCDPISGHVSLFWYQQALGQGPEFLTYFQNEAQLDKSGLPSDRFFAERPEGSVSTLKIQRTQQEDSAVYLCASSLGAVTSASEQFFGPGTRLTVL.

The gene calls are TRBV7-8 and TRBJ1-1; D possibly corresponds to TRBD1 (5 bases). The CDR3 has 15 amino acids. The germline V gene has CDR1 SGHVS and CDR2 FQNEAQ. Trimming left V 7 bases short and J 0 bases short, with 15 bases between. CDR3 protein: CASTLLTALNTEAFF. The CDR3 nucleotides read TGTGCCAGCACCCTTCTGACAGCCCTGAACACTGAAGCTTTCTTT.